This note documents a single T cell receptor beta chain sequence. Germline lookup yields CDR1 LGHDT and CDR2 YNNKEL (reference sequence). Trimming cost V 0 bases and J 0 bases, with 6 bases left between them. The CDR3 consists of 14 residues. These data belong to a study of T-cell memory formation after mild COVID-19. TCRdb re-derived calls from the 5' RACE reads in MiXCR, one entry per CDR3 protein. Of fewer than 250,000 distinct CDR3 sequences detected, around 30% appear once; the ten largest clones hold roughly 11%. Sequenced: PBMCs or a T cell subset sorted from them (not recorded which). The TCR originated in an adult woman who had mild COVID-19 (a few samples of this study predate the infection). Cell type and time point are not known. The genes are TRBV3-1 and TRBJ2-7; D gene unclear. Here the CDR3 reads CASSQELASYEQYF. The CDR3 bases are TGTGCCAGCAGCCAAGAACTCGCCTCCTACGAGCAGTACTTC.